This T cell receptor (beta chain) came from a study of T cell responses to AZD1222 COVID-19 vaccine. Measured with immunoSEQ multiplex PCR; TCRdb has only the in-frame clones, and not every one. Of approximately 150,000 clones in the sample, around nine tenths were seen once. Deletions cut 6 bases from V and 8 bases from J, with 16 bases between. The CDR3 sequence is 13 residues long. Notes on the study in general: It was only after the peak T cell response that any repertoires were sampled.

Worth noting for this clone: Its antigen is still unknown.

Sequencing was performed on peripheral blood, taken 28 days after the second AZD1222 dose. The chain links TRBV12-3 or TRBV12-4 to TRBJ1-2, with TRBD1 as a possible D gene (5 bases). The receptor was isolated from an adult who received the AZD1222 COVID-19 vaccine. The CDR3 sequence: CASSRQPGGGYTF. As DNA, the CDR3 is TGTGCCAGCAGCCGACAGCCCGGTGGGGGCTACACCTTC.